Each of the 5 T cell receptor beta chains below was sequenced from the same sample in a study of TET2 disruption in CD19-targeted CAR T cells. No antigen has been assigned to these receptors. Only in-frame clones appear in the TCRdb table, and some are missing; sequencing was by immunoSEQ multiplex PCR. This sample's table has 25,000 or so clones. Specified treatment: autologous CTL019 cells: CD19 CAR with 4-1BB and CD3 zeta domains. Material: CD8- CAR+ T cells sorted from cultured blood T cells, obtained for CD19 CAR T cell therapy. The subset was: CD8-negative CAR-positive T cells from the infusion product. These receptors came from a man aged 65 to 79 with chronic lymphocytic leukemia.

As regards this clone: The observed sequence ends 3 residues before the CDR3 terminus, with the missing tail filled in from the germline J gene. The chain joins TRBV4-1 to TRBJ1-1; 9 bases line up with TRBD1. Germline trimming cut 0 bases from V and 5 bases from J; bases unmatched to any gene: 1. Germline CDR1 MGHRA, CDR2 YSYEKL. The CDR3 sequence is 14 residues long. Here the CDR3 reads CASSQDGQGTEAFF. Incomplete CDR3 DNA: TGCGCCAGCAGCCAAGATGGACAGGGGACTGAA.

A word on this clone: The read gets to within 3 residues of the CDR3 end, and the germline J gene fills in the rest. Other DNA sequences in the sample encode the same CDR3. This chain joins TRBV2 and TRBJ1-2; no definite D call. The length of the CDR3 is 11 residues. From germline, CDR1 is SNHLY and CDR2 FYNNEI. The CDR3 loop reads CATGGPRGYTF. The DNA read from the CDR3 is TGTGCCACGGGTGGCCCTCGAGGC. Looking up the rest from reference TRBV2 and TRBJ1-2 gives the full variable domain: EPEVTQTPSHQVTQMGQEVILRCVPISNHLYFYWYRQILGQKVEFLVSFYNNEISEKSEIFDDQFSVERPDGSNFTLKIRSTKLEDSAMYFCATGGPRGYTFGSGTRLTVV.

As to this clone: With the read ending 3 residues before the CDR3 end, the germline J gene is used to fill in that end. The V gene is TRBV20-1, the J gene TRBJ2-1; 10 positions match TRBD2. Trimming at V came to 5 bases and at J to 6 bases, leaving 10 bases not matched to a gene. Germline lookup yields CDR1 DFQATT and CDR2 SNEGSKA (reference sequence). This CDR3 region has 15 residues. Here the CDR3 reads CSAPLTGLAFNEQFF. The CDR3 DNA, read in part, is TGCAGTGCTCCTCTTACGGGACTAGCGTTCAATGAG.

Of note for this clone: The sequenced fragment ends 3 residues before the CDR3 boundary, so the rest is inferred from the germline J gene. The chain carries TRBV5-4 and TRBJ1-4; maybe TRBD1 (5 bases). Germline V lookup: CDR1 SGHNT, CDR2 YYREEE (reference sequence). V lost 0 bases, J lost 8 bases, and 8 bases lay in between. This CDR3 region has 13 residues. The sequenced part of the CDR3 DNA is TGTGCCAGCAGCTTGGCCAGGGAAGAAAAA. This gives the protein CASSLAREEK. The entire CDR3 reads CASSLAREEKLFF. Using reference TRBV5-4 and TRBJ1-4 for the parts outside the CDR3, the full variable domain is ETGVTQSPTHLIKTRGQQVTLRCSSQSGHNTVSWYQQALGQGPQFIFQYYREEENGRGNFPPRFSGLQFPNYSSELNVNALELDDSALYLCASSLAREEKLFFGSGTQLSVL.

CDR3 DNA, as far as it was read: TGTGCCAGCAGCCCCCAGAGGTATGGC. Translated, it gives CASSPQRYG. The full CDR3 protein is CASSPQRYGYTF. V usage is TRBV12-3 or TRBV12-4 and J usage is TRBJ1-2; D not resolved. The read halts 3 residues ahead of the CDR3 end, with the missing end drawn from the germline J gene. V was cut by 6 bases and J by 5 bases, with 10 bases left in between. There are 12 residues in the CDR3.